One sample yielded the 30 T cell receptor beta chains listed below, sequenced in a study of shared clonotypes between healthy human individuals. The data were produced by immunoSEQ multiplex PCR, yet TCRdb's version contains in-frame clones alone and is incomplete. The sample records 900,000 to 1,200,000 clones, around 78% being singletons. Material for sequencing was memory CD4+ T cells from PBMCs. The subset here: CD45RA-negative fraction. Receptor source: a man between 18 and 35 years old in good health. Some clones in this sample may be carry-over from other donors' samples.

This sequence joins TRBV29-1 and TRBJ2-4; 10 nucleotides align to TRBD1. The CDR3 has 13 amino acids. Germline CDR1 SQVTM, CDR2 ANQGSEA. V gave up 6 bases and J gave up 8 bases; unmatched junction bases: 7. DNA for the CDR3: TGCAGCGTCGACGGACAGGGGGAGGACATTCAGTACTTC. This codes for CSVDGQGEDIQYF.

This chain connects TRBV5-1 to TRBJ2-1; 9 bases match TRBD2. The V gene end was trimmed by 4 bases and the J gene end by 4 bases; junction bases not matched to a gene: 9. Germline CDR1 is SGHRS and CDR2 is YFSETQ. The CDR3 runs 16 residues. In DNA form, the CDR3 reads TGCGCCAGCAGCCGTATAGCGGGAGCCGTATACAATGAGCAGTTCTTC. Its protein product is CASSRIAGAVYNEQFF.

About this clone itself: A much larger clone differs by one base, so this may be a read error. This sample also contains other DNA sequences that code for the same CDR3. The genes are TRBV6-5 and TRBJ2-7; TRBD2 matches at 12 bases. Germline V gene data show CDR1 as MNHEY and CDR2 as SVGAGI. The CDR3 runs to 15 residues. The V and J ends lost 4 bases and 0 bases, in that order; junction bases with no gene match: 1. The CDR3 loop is CASSLTSGSSYEQYF. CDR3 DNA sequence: TGTGCCAGCAGTTTGACTAGCGGGAGCTCCTACGAGCAGTACTTC.

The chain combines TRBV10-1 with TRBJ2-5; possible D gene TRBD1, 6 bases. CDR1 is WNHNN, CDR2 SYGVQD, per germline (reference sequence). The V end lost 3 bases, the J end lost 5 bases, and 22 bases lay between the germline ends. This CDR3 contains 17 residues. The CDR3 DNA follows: TGCGCCAGCAGTGATCCTCTGCTCACAGGGCCGGGGGAGACCCAGTACTTC. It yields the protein CASSDPLLTGPGETQYF.

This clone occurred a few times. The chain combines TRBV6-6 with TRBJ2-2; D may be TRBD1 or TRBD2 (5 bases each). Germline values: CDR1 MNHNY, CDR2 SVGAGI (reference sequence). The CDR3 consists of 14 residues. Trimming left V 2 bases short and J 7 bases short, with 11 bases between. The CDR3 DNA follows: TGTGCCAGCAGTTACGGGACCACCGGCGGGGAGCTGTTTTTT. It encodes CASSYGTTGGELFF.

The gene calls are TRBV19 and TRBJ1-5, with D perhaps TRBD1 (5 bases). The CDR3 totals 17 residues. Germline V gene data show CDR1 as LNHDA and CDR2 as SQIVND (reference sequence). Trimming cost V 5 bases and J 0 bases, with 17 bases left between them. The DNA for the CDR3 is TGTGCCAGTAGTCTTAGATCGGGACCGCTTAGCAATCAGCCCCAGCATTTT. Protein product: CASSLRSGPLSNQPQHF. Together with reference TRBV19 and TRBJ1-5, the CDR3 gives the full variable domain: DGGITQSPKYLFRKEGQNVTLSCEQNLNHDAMYWYRQDPGQGLRLIYYSQIVNDFQKGDIAEGYSVSREKKESFPLTVTSAQKNPTAFYLCASSLRSGPLSNQPQHFGDGTRLSIL.

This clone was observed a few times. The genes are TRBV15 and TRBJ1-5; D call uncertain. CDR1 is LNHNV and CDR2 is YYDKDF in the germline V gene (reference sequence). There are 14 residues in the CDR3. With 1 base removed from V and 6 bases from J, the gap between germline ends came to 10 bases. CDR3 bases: TGTGCCACCAGCAGAGGTGATGCCAGTCAGCCCCAGCATTTT. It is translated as CATSRGDASQPQHF.

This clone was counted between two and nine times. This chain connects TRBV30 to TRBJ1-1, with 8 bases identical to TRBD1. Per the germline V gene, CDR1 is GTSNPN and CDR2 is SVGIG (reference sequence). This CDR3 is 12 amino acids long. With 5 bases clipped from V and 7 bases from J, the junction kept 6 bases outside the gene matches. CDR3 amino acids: CAWAPDRVEAFF. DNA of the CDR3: TGTGCCTGGGCCCCGGACAGGGTTGAAGCTTTCTTT. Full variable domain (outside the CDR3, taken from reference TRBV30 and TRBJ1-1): SQTIHQWPATLVQPVGSPLSLECTVEGTSNPNLYWYRQAAGRGLQLLFYSVGIGQISSEVPQNLSASRPQDRQFILSSKKLLLSDSGFYLCAWAPDRVEAFFGQGTRLTVV.

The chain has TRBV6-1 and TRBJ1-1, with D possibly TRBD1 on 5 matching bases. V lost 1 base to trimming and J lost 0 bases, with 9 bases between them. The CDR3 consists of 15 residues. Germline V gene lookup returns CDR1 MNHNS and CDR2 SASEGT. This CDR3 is CASSEVPGLNTEAFF. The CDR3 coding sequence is TGTGCCAGCAGTGAAGTGCCGGGACTGAACACTGAAGCTTTCTTT.

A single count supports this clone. The CDR3 region is CASRRRAGTGHEKLFF. CDR3 coding DNA: TGTGCCAGCAGACGTCGAGCCGGGACAGGGCATGAAAAACTGTTTTTT. This chain links TRBV28 with TRBJ1-4; 9 bases align to TRBD1. This CDR3 is built from 16 residues. With V trimmed by 6 bases and J by 6 bases, 11 bases remained unmatched. Per germline, CDR1 MDHEN and CDR2 SYDVKM.

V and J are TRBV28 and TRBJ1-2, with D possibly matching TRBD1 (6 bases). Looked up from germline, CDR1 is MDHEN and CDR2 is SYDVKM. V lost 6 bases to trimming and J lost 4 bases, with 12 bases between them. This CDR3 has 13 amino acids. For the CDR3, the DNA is TGTGCCAGCAGACTAACAGGGATCTATGGCTACACCTTC. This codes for CASRLTGIYGYTF.

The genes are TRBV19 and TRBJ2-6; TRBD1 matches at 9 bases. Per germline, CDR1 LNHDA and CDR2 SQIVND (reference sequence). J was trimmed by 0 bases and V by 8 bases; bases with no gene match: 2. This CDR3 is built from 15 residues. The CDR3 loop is CASGDRASGANVLTF. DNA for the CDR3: TGTGCCAGTGGGGACAGGGCCTCTGGGGCCAACGTCCTGACTTTC.

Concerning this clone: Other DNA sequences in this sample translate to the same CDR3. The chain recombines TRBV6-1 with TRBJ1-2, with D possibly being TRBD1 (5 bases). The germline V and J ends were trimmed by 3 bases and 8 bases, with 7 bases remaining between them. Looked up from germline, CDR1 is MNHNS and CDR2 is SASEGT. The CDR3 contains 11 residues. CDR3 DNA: TGTGCCAGCAGTGAGAACAGGGGCTACACCTTC. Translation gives CASSENRGYTF.

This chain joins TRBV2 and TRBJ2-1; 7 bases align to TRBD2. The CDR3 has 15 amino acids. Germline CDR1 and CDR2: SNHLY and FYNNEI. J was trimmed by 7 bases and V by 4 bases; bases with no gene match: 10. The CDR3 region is CASSVGQGGRNEQFF. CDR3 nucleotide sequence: TGTGCCAGCAGTGTAGGGCAGGGAGGGCGGAATGAGCAGTTCTTC.

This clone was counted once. For the CDR3, the DNA is TGTGCCAGCAGTCTAGATCCTGGGGCCAACGTCCTGACTTTC. It is translated as CASSLDPGANVLTF. This sequence joins TRBV7-2 and TRBJ2-6; unclear D gene. V lost 6 bases to trimming and J lost 2 bases, with 8 bases between them. CDR1 is SGHTA and CDR2 is FQGNSA in the germline V gene. The CDR3 totals 14 residues.

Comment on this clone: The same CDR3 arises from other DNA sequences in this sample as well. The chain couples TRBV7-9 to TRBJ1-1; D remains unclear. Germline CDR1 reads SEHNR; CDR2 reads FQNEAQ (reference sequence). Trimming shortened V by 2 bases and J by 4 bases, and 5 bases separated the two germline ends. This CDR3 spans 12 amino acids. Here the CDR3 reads CASSLTITEAFF. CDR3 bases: TGTGCCAGCAGCTTAACCATCACTGAAGCTTTCTTT.

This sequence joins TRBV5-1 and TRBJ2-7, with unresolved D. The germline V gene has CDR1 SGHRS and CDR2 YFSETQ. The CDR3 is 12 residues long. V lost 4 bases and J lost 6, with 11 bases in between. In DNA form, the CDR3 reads TGCGCCAGCAGCGTGGATGGATTCGAGCAGTACTTC. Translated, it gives CASSVDGFEQYF.

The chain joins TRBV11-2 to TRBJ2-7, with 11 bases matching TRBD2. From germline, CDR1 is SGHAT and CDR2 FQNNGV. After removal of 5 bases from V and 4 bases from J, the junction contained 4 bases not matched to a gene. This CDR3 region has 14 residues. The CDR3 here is CASSRTSGPYEQYF. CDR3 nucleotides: TGTGCCAGCAGCCGGACTAGCGGGCCTTACGAGCAGTACTTC.

The CDR3 DNA sequence: TGCGCCAGCAGCTACGCGACAGGACAAAATCAGCCCCAGCATTTT. Translated: CASSYATGQNQPQHF. The rearrangement uses TRBV5-1 and TRBJ1-5, with a tentative D call TRBD1 (6 bases). V was cut by 3 bases and J by 4 bases, with 14 bases left in between. The CDR3 runs to 15 residues. Germline loops: CDR1 SGHRS, CDR2 YFSETQ.

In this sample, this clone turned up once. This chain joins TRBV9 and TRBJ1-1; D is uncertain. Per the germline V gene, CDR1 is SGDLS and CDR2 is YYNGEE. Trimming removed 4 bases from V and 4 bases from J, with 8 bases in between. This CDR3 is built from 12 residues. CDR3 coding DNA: TGTGCCAGCAGCTCACCAGGCACTGAAGCTTTCTTT. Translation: CASSSPGTEAFF.

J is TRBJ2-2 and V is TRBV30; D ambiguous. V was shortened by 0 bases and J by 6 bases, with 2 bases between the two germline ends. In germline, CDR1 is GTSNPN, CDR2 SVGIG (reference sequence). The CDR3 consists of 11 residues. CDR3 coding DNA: TGTGCCTGGAGTGTCCCCGGGGAGCTGTTTTTT. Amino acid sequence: CAWSVPGELFF.

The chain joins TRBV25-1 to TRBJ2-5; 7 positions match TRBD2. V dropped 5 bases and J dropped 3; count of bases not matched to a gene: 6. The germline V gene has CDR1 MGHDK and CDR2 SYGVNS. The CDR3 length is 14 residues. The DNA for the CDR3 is TGTGCCAGCAGTCGACCGGGAGGCAAAGAGACCCAGTACTTC. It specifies CASSRPGGKETQYF.

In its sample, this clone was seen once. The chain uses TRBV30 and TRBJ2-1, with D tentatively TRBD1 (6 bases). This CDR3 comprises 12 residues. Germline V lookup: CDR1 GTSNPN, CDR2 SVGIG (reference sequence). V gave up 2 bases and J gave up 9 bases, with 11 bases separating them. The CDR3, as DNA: TGTGCCTGGAGTCGGGACACGCCTGAGCAGTTCTTC. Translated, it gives CAWSRDTPEQFF.

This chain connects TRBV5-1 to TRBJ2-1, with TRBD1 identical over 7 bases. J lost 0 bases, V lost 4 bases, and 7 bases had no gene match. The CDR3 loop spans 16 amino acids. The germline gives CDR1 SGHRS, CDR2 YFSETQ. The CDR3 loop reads CASSATGDSSYNEQFF. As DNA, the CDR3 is TGCGCCAGCAGCGCCACAGGGGACAGCTCCTACAATGAGCAGTTCTTC.

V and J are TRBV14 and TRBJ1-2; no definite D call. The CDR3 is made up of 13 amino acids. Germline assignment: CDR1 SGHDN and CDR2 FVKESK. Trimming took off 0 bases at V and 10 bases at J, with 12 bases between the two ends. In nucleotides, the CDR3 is TGTGCCAGCAGCCAAGAACAGAACTATAACTACACCTTC. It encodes CASSQEQNYNYTF. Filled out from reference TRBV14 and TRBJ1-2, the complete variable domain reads EAGVTQFPSHSVIEKGQTVTLRCDPISGHDNLYWYRRVMGKEIKFLLHFVKESKQDESGMPNNRFLAERTGGTYSTLKVQPAELEDSGVYFCASSQEQNYNYTFGSGTRLTVV.

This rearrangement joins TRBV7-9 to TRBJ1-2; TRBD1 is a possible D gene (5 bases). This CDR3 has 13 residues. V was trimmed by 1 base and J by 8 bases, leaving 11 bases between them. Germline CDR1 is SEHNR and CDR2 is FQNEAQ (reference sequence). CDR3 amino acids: CASSLDRKGGYTF. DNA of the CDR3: TGTGCCAGCAGCTTAGACCGCAAGGGGGGCTACACCTTC.

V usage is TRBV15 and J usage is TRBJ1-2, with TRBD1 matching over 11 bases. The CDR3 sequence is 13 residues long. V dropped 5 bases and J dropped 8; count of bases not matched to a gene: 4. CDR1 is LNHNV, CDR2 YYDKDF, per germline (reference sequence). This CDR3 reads CATSVDRGRGYTF. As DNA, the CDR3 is TGTGCCACCAGCGTGGACAGGGGGCGAGGCTACACCTTC.

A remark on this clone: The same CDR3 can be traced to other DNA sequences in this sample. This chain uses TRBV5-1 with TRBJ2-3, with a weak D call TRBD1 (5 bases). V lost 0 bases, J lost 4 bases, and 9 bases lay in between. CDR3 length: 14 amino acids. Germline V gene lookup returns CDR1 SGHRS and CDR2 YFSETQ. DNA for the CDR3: TGCGCCAGCAGCTTGGTTCAGGGATCAGATACGCAGTATTTT. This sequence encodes CASSLVQGSDTQYF.

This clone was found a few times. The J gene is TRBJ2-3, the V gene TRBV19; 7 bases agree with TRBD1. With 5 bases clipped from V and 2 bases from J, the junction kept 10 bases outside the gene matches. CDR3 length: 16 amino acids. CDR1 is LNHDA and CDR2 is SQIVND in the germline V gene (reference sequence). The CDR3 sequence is CASSLRTGRTTDTQYF. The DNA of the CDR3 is TGTGCCAGTAGTCTCCGGACAGGACGGACCACAGATACGCAGTATTTT. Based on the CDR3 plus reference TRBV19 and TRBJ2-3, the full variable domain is DGGITQSPKYLFRKEGQNVTLSCEQNLNHDAMYWYRQDPGQGLRLIYYSQIVNDFQKGDIAEGYSVSREKKESFPLTVTSAQKNPTAFYLCASSLRTGRTTDTQYFGPGTRLTVL.

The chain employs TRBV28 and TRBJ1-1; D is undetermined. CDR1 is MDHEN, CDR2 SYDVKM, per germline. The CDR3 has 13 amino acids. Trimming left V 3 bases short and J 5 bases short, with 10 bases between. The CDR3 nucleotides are TGTGCCAGCAGTTTGACCCCGGGGACTGAAGCTTTCTTT. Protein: CASSLTPGTEAFF.